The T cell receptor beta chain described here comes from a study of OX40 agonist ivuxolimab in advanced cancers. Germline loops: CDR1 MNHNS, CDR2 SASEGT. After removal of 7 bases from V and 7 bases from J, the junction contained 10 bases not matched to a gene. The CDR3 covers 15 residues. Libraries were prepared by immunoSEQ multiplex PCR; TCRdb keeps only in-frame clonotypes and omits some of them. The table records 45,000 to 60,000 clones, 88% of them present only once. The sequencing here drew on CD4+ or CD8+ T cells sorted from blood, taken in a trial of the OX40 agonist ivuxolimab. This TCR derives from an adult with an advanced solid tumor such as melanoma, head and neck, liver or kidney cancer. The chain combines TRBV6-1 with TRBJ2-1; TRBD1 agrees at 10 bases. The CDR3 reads CASNTVRQGANEQFF. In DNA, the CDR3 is TGTGCCAGCAATACAGTGAGACAGGGGGCAAATGAGCAGTTCTTC.